The 27 T cell receptor beta chains below were found in one sample sequenced in a study of blood T cell repertoires in COVID-19. Libraries were prepared by immunoSEQ multiplex PCR; TCRdb keeps only in-frame clonotypes and omits some of them. The sample lists under 100,000 clones; 89% were seen once. Sequencing was performed on peripheral blood. The receptors were sampled from a woman in her seventies with acute or convalescent COVID-19.

V is TRBV4-1 and J is TRBJ2-2; maybe TRBD1 (5 bases). Trimming left V 0 bases short and J 6 bases short, with 20 bases between. CDR3 size: 18 residues. Germline V gene data show CDR1 as MGHRA and CDR2 as YSYEKL. CDR3 nucleotide sequence: TGCGCCAGCAGCCAAGAGACCGTCAGATATCAAGGGGCCGGGGAGCTGTTTTTT. This sequence encodes CASSQETVRYQGAGELFF.

The chain joins TRBV6-5 to TRBJ2-7; tentatively, D is TRBD2 (5 bases). The V end was cut by 4 bases, the J end by 2 bases, with 12 bases between. This CDR3 comprises 14 residues. Germline lookup yields CDR1 MNHEY and CDR2 SVGAGI. The CDR3 loop reads CASSLGVAPYEQYF. The CDR3 DNA reads as TGTGCCAGCAGTTTGGGAGTGGCTCCCTACGAGCAGTACTTC.

V is TRBV3-1 (or the pseudogene TRBV3-2) and J is TRBJ2-7; 9 bases fit TRBD2. The CDR3 sequence is 15 residues long. Trimming took 3 bases from V and 4 from J; bases not matched to a gene: 7. Per germline, CDR1 LGHDT and CDR2 YNNKEL (reference sequence). The CDR3 DNA sequence: TGTGCCAGCAGCCAGACGGCTAGCGGGGTATACGAGCAGTACTTC. Protein sequence: CASSQTASGVYEQYF.

The chain has TRBV11-2 and TRBJ1-5; 7 bases agree with TRBD1. Germline CDR1 SGHAT, CDR2 FQNNGV. This CDR3 spans 15 amino acids. V shed 5 bases, J shed 0 bases, and the junction held 4 bases outside the gene matches. DNA of the CDR3: TGTGCCAGCAGCCAGGGACAGTATAGCAATCAGCCCCAGCATTTT. Translation gives CASSQGQYSNQPQHF. Filled out from reference TRBV11-2 and TRBJ1-5, the complete variable domain reads EAGVAQSPRYKIIEKRQSVAFWCNPISGHATLYWYQQILGQGPKLLIQFQNNGVVDDSQLPKDRFSAERLKGVDSTLKIQPAKLEDSAVYLCASSQGQYSNQPQHFGDGTRLSIL.

The chain uses TRBV5-1 and TRBJ2-1; tentative D call: TRBD1 (7 bases). The V end was cut by 3 bases, the J end by 8 bases, with 15 bases between. The CDR3 consists of 14 residues. Per germline, CDR1 SGHRS and CDR2 YFSETQ. In DNA form, the CDR3 reads TGCGCCAGCAGCTCAGGAGGGGGCATTGATGAGCAGTTCTTC. Protein sequence: CASSSGGGIDEQFF.

The genes are TRBV6-1 and TRBJ1-5; D is unresolved. The CDR3 has 16 amino acids. Germline V gene lookup returns CDR1 MNHNS and CDR2 SASEGT. Trimming cost V 4 bases and J 6 bases, with 19 bases left between them. The CDR3 DNA sequence: TGTGCCAGCAGTGCGCAGCCGGGTATGGGTAGTCAGCCCCAGCATTTT. Amino acid sequence: CASSAQPGMGSQPQHF.

The chain couples TRBV27 to TRBJ2-2; TRBD1 agrees at 7 bases. Germline V gene sequence: CDR1 MNHEY, CDR2 SMNVEV (reference sequence). The V segment lost 8 bases and the J segment 1 base; nucleotides outside the gene matches: 4. CDR3 size: 14 residues. In nucleotides, the CDR3 is TGTGCCAGCCGGGACAGCCTGAACACCGGGGAGCTGTTTTTT. It codes for CASRDSLNTGELFF.

As to this clone: At one of its ends the junction is not consistent with the germline gene, which may arise from a read error. The chain carries TRBV7-7 and TRBJ1-3; D unclear. CDR3 length: 16 amino acids. The germline gives CDR1 SSHAT, CDR2 FNYEAQ (reference sequence). The CDR3 DNA is TGTGCTAGCAGCTTAGGGCACGATCTCGCTGGAAACACCATATATTTT. This codes for CASSLGHDLAGNTIYF.

This chain joins TRBV12-2 and TRBJ2-3; the table's D call, TRBD2, was not checked against the DNA. TRBV12-2 is designated a pseudogene. This CDR3 has 17 residues. This CDR3 reads CASRLGIQRSHTDTQYF. CDR3 coding DNA: TGTGCAAGTCGCTTAGGTATCCAGCGGAGTCACACAGATACGCAGTATTTT.

This chain connects TRBV19 to TRBJ2-2; the match to TRBD2 covers 14 bases. Unmatched junction bases numbered 4, after V lost 5 bases and J lost 5 bases. Per the germline V gene, CDR1 is LNHDA and CDR2 is SQIVND (reference sequence). The CDR3 has 16 amino acids. CDR3 loop: CASSLRTSGRTGELFF. CDR3 nucleotides: TGTGCCAGTAGTCTCCGGACTAGCGGGAGGACCGGGGAGCTGTTTTTT.

The chain recombines TRBV10-2 with TRBJ2-2; D is perhaps TRBD1 (6 bases). The germline V gene has CDR1 WSHSY and CDR2 SAAADI. The CDR3 spans 15 residues. V shed 6 bases and J shed 4 bases, with 15 bases lying between them. CDR3 sequence reads: CASRVTGLGTGELFF. In DNA form, the CDR3 reads TGCGCCAGCAGGGTTACAGGGCTTGGCACCGGGGAGCTGTTTTTT.

This clone was detected once. This sequence joins TRBV7-8 and TRBJ2-7; tentatively, D is TRBD2 (5 bases). This CDR3 spans 15 amino acids. Trimming took off 3 bases at V and 5 bases at J, with 17 bases between the two ends. Germline V CDR1 and CDR2: SGHVS, FQNEAQ. CDR3 coding DNA: TGTGCCAGCAGCTTCTCCTTGGGGAGAAGAGACGAGCAGTACTTC. It encodes CASSFSLGRRDEQYF.

The chain employs TRBV11-3 and TRBJ2-1, with D unresolved. The CDR3 extends over 12 amino acids. With 6 bases removed from V and 9 bases from J, the gap between germline ends came to 12 bases. CDR1 is SGHNT and CDR2 is YENEEA in the germline V gene. This chain's CDR3 is CASSPDGGEQFF. The CDR3 bases are TGTGCCAGCAGTCCCGATGGCGGTGAGCAGTTCTTC.

This chain links TRBV28 with TRBJ2-1, with TRBD2 identical over 9 bases. CDR3 size: 14 residues. Germline-derived CDR1 and CDR2 are MDHEN and SYDVKM. The V and J ends lost 5 bases and 8 bases, in that order; junction bases with no gene match: 7. The CDR3 reads CASSLTGLAYEQFF. CDR3 DNA sequence: TGTGCCAGCAGTCTCACGGGACTAGCCTATGAGCAGTTCTTC.

In DNA, the CDR3 is TGTGCCAGCAGTGCAGGAGGGTTTTGGGGCTACACCTTC. Protein sequence: CASSAGGFWGYTF. V usage is TRBV2 and J usage is TRBJ1-2; D is undetermined. Germline CDR1 and CDR2: SNHLY and FYNNEI. The CDR3 runs to 13 residues. Between the trimmed V and J ends, which lost 4 bases and 8 bases, there was a span of 14 bases.

This clone has a handful of counts. The V gene is TRBV19, the J gene TRBJ1-5; the D gene is possibly TRBD1 (5 bases). The germline CDR1 and CDR2 sequences are LNHDA and SQIVND (reference sequence). The CDR3 has 14 amino acids. V shed 5 bases and J shed 1 base, with 9 bases lying between them. The CDR3 DNA is TGTGCCAGTAGTCCCAGGGTAAGCAATCAGCCCCAGCATTTT. It yields the protein CASSPRVSNQPQHF.

The rearrangement joins TRBV5-1 to TRBJ2-1; D possibly corresponds to TRBD2 (5 bases). The V end lost 0 bases, the J end lost 9 bases, and 10 bases lay between the germline ends. This CDR3 is built from 13 residues. CDR1 SGHRS and CDR2 YFSETQ come from the germline V gene. The DNA of the CDR3 is TGCGCCAGCAGCTTGGGTGGCGGACTTGAGCAGTTCTTC. Residues: CASSLGGGLEQFF.

This rearrangement joins TRBV24-1 to TRBJ2-3, with 8 bases lining up with TRBD2. After removal of 4 bases from V and 5 bases from J, the junction contained 7 bases not matched to a gene. Per germline, CDR1 KGHDR and CDR2 SFDVKD. The CDR3 has 15 residues. CDR3 in amino acids: CATSDPGTSIDTQYF. The CDR3 coding sequence is TGTGCCACCAGTGACCCCGGGACTAGTATAGATACGCAGTATTTT.

The chain carries TRBV19 and TRBJ1-6; 10 nucleotides align to TRBD1. CDR3 length: 15 amino acids. Germline-derived CDR1 and CDR2 are LNHDA and SQIVND (reference sequence). Trimming cost V 6 bases and J 6 bases; bases outside gene matches: 5. CDR3 bases: TGTGCCAGTAGGACAGGGGGCCTCCCTAATTCACCCCTCCACTTT. This translates into CASRTGGLPNSPLHF.

The chain links TRBV28 to TRBJ2-1; 11 bases map to TRBD2. The germline V gene encodes CDR1 MDHEN and CDR2 SYDVKM. This CDR3 has 17 residues. The trim removed 5 bases at V and 0 bases at J, leaving 6 bases unmatched. The CDR3 reads CASSQLAGGSSYNEQFF. CDR3 DNA sequence: TGTGCCAGCAGTCAATTAGCGGGGGGGAGCTCCTACAATGAGCAGTTCTTC.

The chain employs TRBV7-9 and TRBJ2-1, with a tentative D call TRBD2 (6 bases). V was clipped by 5 bases and J by 10 bases, with 15 bases between them. In germline, CDR1 is SEHNR, CDR2 FQNEAQ (reference sequence). The CDR3 covers 13 residues. This chain's CDR3 is CASSRGLSHEQFF. The CDR3 region has the DNA TGTGCCAGCAGCCGAGGACTATCCCACGAGCAGTTCTTC.

The chain employs TRBV15 and TRBJ1-4, with D unclear. Germline V CDR1 and CDR2: LNHNV, YYDKDF (reference sequence). The V and J ends lost 0 bases and 2 bases respectively, with 10 bases between them. This CDR3 spans 16 amino acids. The CDR3 sequence: CATSREVHRTNEKLFF. DNA for the CDR3: TGTGCCACCAGCAGAGAGGTGCATCGGACTAATGAAAAACTGTTTTTT. Full variable domain (rest looked up from reference TRBV15 and TRBJ1-4): DAMVIQNPRYQVTQFGKPVTLSCSQTLNHNVMYWYQQKSSQAPKLLFHYYDKDFNNEADTPDNFQSRRPNTSFCFLDIRSPGLGDTAMYLCATSREVHRTNEKLFFGSGTQLSVL.

The chain links TRBV10-3 to TRBJ2-5, with D possibly being TRBD2 (5 bases). CDR3 length: 14 amino acids. Trimming took 3 bases from V and 7 from J, leaving 15 bases between them. Germline values: CDR1 ENHRY, CDR2 SYGVKD. The CDR3 reads CAISDRTSFGTQYF. In DNA, the CDR3 is TGTGCCATCAGTGACCGAACTAGTTTTGGGACCCAGTACTTC.

This clone was observed a single time. This chain joins TRBV5-1 and TRBJ1-1; 7 nucleotides line up with TRBD1. V lost 4 bases to trimming and J lost 8 bases; unmatched junction nucleotides: 8. The CDR3 has 13 residues. CDR1 is SGHRS and CDR2 is YFSETQ in the germline V gene. Here the CDR3 DNA reads TGCGCCAGCAGCAGCGCCGGGACAGTAGAAGCTTTCTTT. Amino acid sequence: CASSSAGTVEAFF.

The chain combines TRBV21-1 with TRBJ1-6; the D call in the table, TRBD1, was not verified against the DNA. TRBV21-1 is described as a pseudogene. This CDR3 region has 15 residues. CDR3 sequence reads: CASSLKTGPDSPLHF. The CDR3 DNA reads as TGTGCCAGCAGCCTCAAAACAGGGCCCGATTCACCCCTCCACTTT.

This rearrangement joins TRBV5-1 to TRBJ1-2; 7 nucleotides align to TRBD1. CDR3 length: 14 residues. Germline V gene data show CDR1 as SGHRS and CDR2 as YFSETQ. The junction had 4 bases not matched to a gene; V was cut back by 3 bases and J by 2 bases. CDR3: CASSSRQGNYGYTF. DNA of the CDR3: TGCGCCAGCAGCTCTAGACAGGGAAACTATGGCTACACCTTC.

The gene calls are TRBV3-1 (or the pseudogene TRBV3-2) and TRBJ2-3; tentatively, D is TRBD2 (5 bases). Germline loops: CDR1 LGHDT, CDR2 YNNKEL (reference sequence). This CDR3 spans 14 amino acids. The germline V and J ends were trimmed by 2 bases and 2 bases, with 8 bases remaining between them. In nucleotides, the CDR3 is TGTGCCAGCAGCCAAAGACTACACACAGATACGCAGTATTTT. Amino acid sequence: CASSQRLHTDTQYF.